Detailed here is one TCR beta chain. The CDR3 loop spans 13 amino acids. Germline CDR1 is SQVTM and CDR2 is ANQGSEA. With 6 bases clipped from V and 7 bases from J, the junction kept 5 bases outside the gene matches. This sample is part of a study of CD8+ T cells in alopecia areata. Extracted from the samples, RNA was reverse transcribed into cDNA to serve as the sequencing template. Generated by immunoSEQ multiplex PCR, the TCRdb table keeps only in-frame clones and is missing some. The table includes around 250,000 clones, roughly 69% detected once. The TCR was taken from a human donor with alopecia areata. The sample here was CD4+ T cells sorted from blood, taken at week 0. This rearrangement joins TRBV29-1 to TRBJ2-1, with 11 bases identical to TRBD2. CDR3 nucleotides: TGCAGCGTACTAGCGGGGGCGAGGAATGAGCAGTTCTTC. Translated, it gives CSVLAGARNEQFF.